This T cell receptor beta chain was identified in a study of OX40 agonist ivuxolimab in advanced cancers. Overall study context: Previous treatment with anti-PD-1, anti-PD-L1 or anti-CTLA-4 therapy was allowed; 40% had received some.

As for this clone: Antigen unknown.

Using immunoSEQ multiplex PCR, the repertoire was profiled, and TCRdb retains in-frame clones only, with some absent. The sample holds 60,000 to 65,000 clones, around 83% seen once. The CDR3 covers 13 residues. Germline V CDR1 and CDR2: MNHNS, SASEGT. V lost 6 bases, J lost 0 bases, and 7 bases lay in between. Overall study results and limits: Low normalized T-cell clonal expansion was additionally recorded for some nonresponders. On average, a greater number of expanded clones characterised CD8+ T cells relative to CD4+. It was not determined which antigens were specifically recognized by the peripheral T cells that had undergone clonal expansion.

Source: CD4+ or CD8+ T cells sorted from blood, taken in a trial of the OX40 agonist ivuxolimab. The chain is built from TRBV6-1 and TRBJ2-3; D call uncertain. The origin of this receptor is an adult with an advanced solid tumor such as melanoma, head and neck, liver or kidney cancer. The CDR3 DNA sequence: TGTGCCAGCAGGGAACAAAGCACAGATACGCAGTATTTT. It translates to CASREQSTDTQYF.